This TCR beta chain was recorded in a study of T-cell memory formation after mild COVID-19. This clonotype was recorded a few times. TCRdb used MiXCR to reprocess the 5' RACE reads, holding one entry per CDR3 protein. The sample shows 350,000 to 450,000 distinct CDR3 sequences, about 20% of them seen only once. The V gene end was trimmed by 11 bases and the J gene end by 4 bases; junction bases not matched to a gene: 5. The CDR3 loop spans 12 amino acids. The germline V gene encodes CDR1 SNHLY and CDR2 FYNNEI. This chain connects TRBV2 to TRBJ2-1; TRBD1 matches at 7 bases. This clonotype originated in an adult woman who had mild COVID-19 (a few samples of this study predate the infection). Cell type and time point are not known. The specimen sequenced was PBMCs or a T cell subset sorted from them (not recorded which). CDR3 sequence (DNA): TGTGCCGGACAACAGGGGTACAATGAGCAGTTCTTC. Its translation is CAGQQGYNEQFF.